These 12 T cell receptor beta chains were all obtained from the same sample, sequenced in a study of blood T cells in healthy people across ages. For the second PCR, which ran for 7 to 11 cycles, a sample-barcoded 5' primer and a J-beta primer mix were used. TCRdb reprocessed the 5' RACE reads with MiXCR, giving one entry per CDR3 protein. The sample records 700,000 to 1,000,000 distinct CDR3 sequences, 44% being singletons. Sequences were obtained from blood. The receptors were sampled from a man between 60 and 75 years old in good health.

This chain uses TRBV7-9 with TRBJ1-6; D is uncertain. The CDR3 is 14 amino acids. Per the germline V gene, CDR1 is SEHNR and CDR2 is FQNEAQ (reference sequence). V was shortened by 1 base and J by 11 bases, with 12 bases between the two germline ends. As DNA, the CDR3 is TGTGCCAGCAGCTTAGGCGCAGGCACTCCACCCCTCCACTTT. Translation: CASSLGAGTPPLHF.

This chain links TRBV27 with TRBJ2-1; TRBD2 matches at 7 bases. Trimming at V came to 10 bases and at J to 4 bases, leaving 13 bases not matched to a gene. The CDR3 has 15 amino acids. Germline V gives CDR1 MNHEY, CDR2 SMNVEV (reference sequence). This chain's CDR3 is CATMVSAGEYNEQFF. The CDR3 region has the DNA TGTGCCACCATGGTGTCTGCGGGAGAGTACAATGAGCAGTTCTTC.

The chain uses TRBV7-2 and TRBJ2-5, with D perhaps TRBD1 or TRBD2 (5 bases each). This CDR3 is built from 15 residues. V lost 3 bases and J 5 bases, leaving 16 bases between the germline ends. Germline V gene data show CDR1 as SGHTA and CDR2 as FQGNSA. CDR3 nucleotides: TGTGCCAGCAGCTTGGGACCTACGCGCGGGGAGACCCAGTACTTC. Encoded protein: CASSLGPTRGETQYF.

The chain joins TRBV7-9 to TRBJ1-1; D is undetermined. CDR3 size: 14 residues. Germline CDR1 reads SEHNR; CDR2 reads FQNEAQ (reference sequence). With 3 bases removed from V and 5 bases from J, the gap between germline ends came to 13 bases. In DNA form, the CDR3 reads TGTGCCAGCAGCTTCGGGCCCCGCGGGACTGAAGCTTTCTTT. Translation gives CASSFGPRGTEAFF. The variable domain in full, completed from reference TRBV7-9 and TRBJ1-1, reads DTGVSQNPRHKITKRGQNVTFRCDPISEHNRLYWYRQTLGQGPEFLTYFQNEAQLEKSRLLSDRFSAERPKGSFSTLEIQRTEQGDSAMYLCASSFGPRGTEAFFGQGTRLTVV.

Comment on this clonotype: A junction boundary mismatches the germline segment, possibly from a read error. The rearrangement links TRBV7-9 to TRBJ2-5; D perhaps matches TRBD1 (5 bases). This CDR3 region has 14 residues. The germline gives CDR1 SEHNR, CDR2 FQNEAQ (reference sequence). The CDR3 here is CASGLTGVQETQYF. In DNA, the CDR3 is TGTGCCAGCGGCTTAACAGGAGTACAAGAGACCCAGTACTTC.

This clonotype was counted only a few times. J is TRBJ2-7 and V is TRBV3-1; TRBD2 agrees at 10 bases. V lost 0 bases and J lost 3; bases outside the gene matches: 2. Germline V gives CDR1 LGHDT, CDR2 YNNKEL (reference sequence). The CDR3 extends over 15 amino acids. Written as DNA, the CDR3 is TGTGCCAGCAGCCAAGAACGACTAGCGGGCTACGAGCAGTACTTC. Protein product: CASSQERLAGYEQYF.

The chain combines TRBV20-1 with TRBJ2-1; D possibly corresponds to TRBD1 (5 bases). Germline lookup yields CDR1 DFQATT and CDR2 SNEGSKA (reference sequence). Between the trimmed V and J ends, which lost 3 bases and 9 bases, there was a span of 15 bases. The CDR3 totals 13 residues. In DNA form, the CDR3 reads TGCAGTGCTAGCCCCAGGGCCCAGACTGAGCAGTTCTTC. Translating gives CSASPRAQTEQFF.

This chain links TRBV7-6 with TRBJ1-1; maybe TRBD1 (5 bases). The V gene's germline CDR1 is SGHVS and CDR2 FNYEAQ. The germline V and J ends were trimmed by 0 bases and 5 bases, with 13 bases remaining between them. The CDR3 is 15 amino acids. The CDR3 protein is CASSLAPEGQTEAFF. In nucleotides, the CDR3 is TGTGCCAGCAGCTTAGCCCCCGAGGGGCAAACTGAAGCTTTCTTT.

The V call is TRBV6-2 or TRBV6-3, the J call TRBJ2-2, with 7 nucleotides matching TRBD1. This CDR3 region has 14 residues. V shed 6 bases, J shed 5 bases, and the junction held 6 bases outside the gene matches. Per the germline V gene, CDR1 is MNHEY and CDR2 is SVGEGT. The CDR3 sequence: CASREQGWTGELFF. DNA for the CDR3: TGTGCCAGCAGAGAACAGGGGTGGACCGGGGAGCTGTTTTTT.

The rearrangement uses TRBV11-2 and TRBJ2-2; D remains unclear. CDR3 length: 16 residues. Germline CDR1 is SGHAT and CDR2 is FQNNGV. The V gene lost 5 bases and the J gene lost 4 bases, with 17 bases spanning the gap. The CDR3: CASSKFAAGTTGELFF. As DNA, the CDR3 is TGTGCCAGCAGCAAATTCGCAGCCGGAACCACCGGGGAGCTGTTTTTT.

The V and J genes are TRBV3-1 and TRBJ2-3; D may match TRBD1 or TRBD2 (5 bases each). V gave up 1 base and J gave up 7 bases, with 18 bases separating them. In germline, CDR1 is LGHDT, CDR2 YNNKEL (reference sequence). This CDR3 has 16 residues. The CDR3 is CASSQVPGTPANTQYF. The CDR3 DNA follows: TGTGCCAGCAGCCAAGTCCCCGGGACCCCCGCAAATACGCAGTATTTT.

This clonotype was observed a single time. This may be a read error: a much more frequent sequence differs by one nucleotide. V gene TRBV5-5 combines with J gene TRBJ1-1, with TRBD1 matching 8 bases. This CDR3 is built from 17 residues. In germline, CDR1 is SGHKS, CDR2 YYEKEE (reference sequence). In nucleotides, the CDR3 is TGTGCCAGCAACTTGACTCCGGCAGGGGGCTTGAACACTGAAGCTTTCTTT. It specifies CASNLTPAGGLNTEAFF.